These 21 T cell receptor beta chains came from one sample sequenced in a study of T cell responses to AZD1222 COVID-19 vaccine. The protocol was immunoSEQ multiplex PCR, while the TCRdb copy is restricted to in-frame clones and leaves out a portion. The sample consists of about 110,000 clones, less than 90% of them appearing once. This specimen was peripheral blood, taken on day 0 of AZD1222 vaccination. The receptor set was obtained from an adult in good health.

The gene calls are TRBV28 and TRBJ1-2; D call uncertain. The length of the CDR3 is 12 residues. Germline V lookup: CDR1 MDHEN, CDR2 SYDVKM. Trimming removed 10 bases at V and 4 bases at J, with 13 bases between. CDR3 region: CATPNDIYGYTF. CDR3 nucleotide sequence: TGTGCCACCCCAAACGACATCTATGGCTACACCTTC.

The V call is TRBV4-3, the J call TRBJ1-1, with TRBD1 as a possible D gene (5 bases). Trimming removed 4 bases from V and 3 bases from J, with 12 bases in between. The CDR3 is made up of 14 amino acids. Germline values: CDR1 LGHNA, CDR2 YSLEER. Written as DNA, the CDR3 is TGCGCCAGCAGCCCCAGGGAAGGGTACACTGAAGCTTTCTTT. This translates into CASSPREGYTEAFF.

The chain carries TRBV5-4 and TRBJ2-5; D is uncertain. Germline V gives CDR1 SGHNT, CDR2 YYREEE (reference sequence). Trimming took off 0 bases at V and 3 bases at J, with 12 bases between the two ends. The CDR3 spans 15 residues. The CDR3 protein is CASSLGIVGKETQYF. In DNA, the CDR3 is TGTGCCAGCAGCTTGGGGATAGTGGGGAAAGAGACCCAGTACTTC. Full variable domain (outside the CDR3, taken from reference TRBV5-4 and TRBJ2-5): ETGVTQSPTHLIKTRGQQVTLRCSSQSGHNTVSWYQQALGQGPQFIFQYYREEENGRGNFPPRFSGLQFPNYSSELNVNALELDDSALYLCASSLGIVGKETQYFGPGTRLLVL.

V gene TRBV7-9 combines with J gene TRBJ1-3, with no clear D. The germline gives CDR1 SEHNR, CDR2 FQNEAQ (reference sequence). Trimming cost V 0 bases and J 0 bases, with 3 bases left between them. The CDR3 totals 14 residues. CDR3 sequence: CASSLARSGNTIYF. The CDR3 DNA reads TGTGCCAGCAGCTTAGCCCGCTCTGGAAACACCATATATTTT.

This chain joins TRBV18 and TRBJ1-5; perhaps TRBD1 as D (5 bases). V shed 3 bases and J shed 4 bases, with 10 bases lying between them. The germline V gene encodes CDR1 KGHSH and CDR2 LQKENI. The CDR3 is made up of 14 amino acids. CDR3 nucleotide sequence: TGTGCCAGCTCACCCGGCAGGGCTAATCAGCCCCAGCATTTT. It yields the protein CASSPGRANQPQHF.

The chain combines TRBV27 with TRBJ2-2; 8 bases are a match to TRBD1. The V gene's germline CDR1 is MNHEY and CDR2 SMNVEV (reference sequence). This CDR3 is built from 15 residues. V trimming: 3 bases; J trimming: 6 bases; junction bases outside the gene matches: 6. The CDR3 spells CASSFLQGGAGELFF. The CDR3 DNA reads as TGTGCCAGCAGTTTTCTACAGGGGGGAGCCGGGGAGCTGTTTTTT.

This chain links TRBV14 with TRBJ2-1; D remains ambiguous. The CDR3 has 15 amino acids. The V end was cut by 1 base, the J end by 4 bases, with 11 bases between. In germline, CDR1 is SGHDN, CDR2 FVKESK. The CDR3 here is CASSQGWGKYNEQFF. The CDR3 nucleotides read TGTGCCAGCAGCCAAGGATGGGGAAAGTACAATGAGCAGTTCTTC. Filled out from reference TRBV14 and TRBJ2-1, the complete variable domain reads EAGVTQFPSHSVIEKGQTVTLRCDPISGHDNLYWYRRVMGKEIKFLLHFVKESKQDESGMPNNRFLAERTGGTYSTLKVQPAELEDSGVYFCASSQGWGKYNEQFFGPGTRLTVL.

The chain has TRBV10-3 and TRBJ1-6; maybe TRBD1 (6 bases). The CDR3 totals 14 residues. V shed 4 bases and J shed 7 bases, with 11 bases lying between them. From germline, CDR1 is ENHRY and CDR2 SYGVKD. CDR3 sequence reads: CAISVGADNSPLHF. CDR3 in DNA: TGTGCCATCAGTGTGGGGGCGGACAATTCACCCCTCCACTTT.

This clone occurred a few times. The V gene is TRBV7-3, the J gene TRBJ2-1; 8 bases map to TRBD1. The CDR3 sequence is 15 residues long. After removal of 2 bases from V and 7 bases from J, the junction contained 7 bases not matched to a gene. Germline CDR1 is SGHTA and CDR2 is FQGTGA. CDR3 nucleotide sequence: TGTGCCAGCAGCTTAGGCAGGACAGGGCGGAATGAGCAGTTCTTC. This codes for CASSLGRTGRNEQFF.

The chain employs TRBV20-1 and TRBJ2-7; D unclear. Trimming removed 6 bases from V and 2 bases from J, with 8 bases in between. Germline loops: CDR1 DFQATT, CDR2 SNEGSKA (reference sequence). CDR3 length: 11 residues. In nucleotides, the CDR3 is TGCAGTGCCCCCGATGCCTACGAGCAGTACTTC. Its protein is CSAPDAYEQYF.

The rearrangement links TRBV28 to TRBJ2-1, with TRBD1 matching 7 bases. The CDR3 contains 15 residues. Germline V gene lookup returns CDR1 MDHEN and CDR2 SYDVKM. V shed 3 bases and J 6 bases; nucleotides not matched to a gene: 8. This CDR3 reads CASSLETGRINEQFF. CDR3 DNA: TGTGCCAGCAGTTTGGAGACAGGGAGAATCAATGAGCAGTTCTTC.

The J gene is TRBJ2-1, the V gene TRBV7-3, with 11 positions matching TRBD2. After removal of 8 bases from V and 0 bases from J, the junction contained 9 bases not matched to a gene. This CDR3 spans 17 amino acids. CDR1 and CDR2 from the germline V gene are SGHTA and FQGTGA. As DNA, the CDR3 is TGTGCCAGCTCCCCATATCTAGCGGGGGGCTCCTACAATGAGCAGTTCTTC. Translated: CASSPYLAGGSYNEQFF.

The chain joins TRBV5-1 to TRBJ2-3, with TRBD1 matching 8 bases. CDR1 and CDR2 from the germline V gene are SGHRS and YFSETQ. CDR3 size: 15 residues. The V gene end was trimmed by 0 bases and the J gene end by 1 base; junction bases not matched to a gene: 1. The CDR3 nucleotides read TGCGCCAGCAGCTTGGGGGGACAGGGCACAGATACGCAGTATTTT. The encoded protein is CASSLGGQGTDTQYF. Full variable domain (rest looked up from reference TRBV5-1 and TRBJ2-3): KAGVTQTPRYLIKTRGQQVTLSCSPISGHRSVSWYQQTPGQGLQFLFEYFSETQRNKGNFPGRFSGRQFSNSRSEMNVSTLELGDSALYLCASSLGGQGTDTQYFGPGTRLTVL.

The V call is TRBV12-3 or TRBV12-4, the J call TRBJ2-1; possibly TRBD1 for D (5 bases). This CDR3 is built from 13 residues. Trimming pared 3 bases from V and 13 bases from J, leaving 16 bases between. The CDR3 DNA follows: TGTGCCAGCAGTTTGAAGGCAGACAGTGGACAGTTCTTC. Amino acid sequence: CASSLKADSGQFF.

The rearrangement uses TRBV7-9 and TRBJ2-5, with 11 bases that match TRBD1. Unmatched junction bases numbered 2, after V lost 8 bases and J lost 3 bases. CDR1 is SEHNR, CDR2 FQNEAQ, per germline (reference sequence). This CDR3 region has 13 residues. CDR3 DNA sequence: TGTGCCAGCGGACAGGGGGCTAAAGAGACCCAGTACTTC. It is translated as CASGQGAKETQYF. Full variable domain (rest looked up from reference TRBV7-9 and TRBJ2-5): DTGVSQNPRHKITKRGQNVTFRCDPISEHNRLYWYRQTLGQGPEFLTYFQNEAQLEKSRLLSDRFSAERPKGSFSTLEIQRTEQGDSAMYLCASGQGAKETQYFGPGTRLLVL.

This clone was observed a few times. The chain carries TRBV28 and TRBJ2-7; D remains unclear. CDR1 is MDHEN and CDR2 is SYDVKM in the germline V gene. The CDR3 is 13 residues long. Trimming pared 2 bases from V and 4 bases from J, leaving 9 bases between. DNA for the CDR3: TGTGCCAGCAGTTTAAGGCAGGCATACGAGCAGTACTTC. It specifies CASSLRQAYEQYF.

V and J are TRBV21-1 and TRBJ1-4; the DNA was not used to check the table's D call, TRBD1. TRBV21-1 is noted as a pseudogene. The CDR3 contains 13 residues. The CDR3 bases are TGTGCCAGCAGCAAATATTTAGGGGTACAACTGTTTTTT. This gives the protein CASSKYLGVQLFF.

The chain has TRBV5-1 and TRBJ1-1, with 7 positions matching TRBD1. CDR1 is SGHRS and CDR2 is YFSETQ in the germline V gene. V lost 4 bases and J lost 4; bases outside the gene matches: 7. This CDR3 spans 14 amino acids. CDR3 DNA sequence: TGCGCCAGCAGCCTGCAGGGGGAGGGCACTGAAGCTTTCTTT. Translation: CASSLQGEGTEAFF.

This clone was recorded a few times. The V and J genes are TRBV14 and TRBJ2-1; 9 bases are a match to TRBD2. This CDR3 is built from 18 residues. J was trimmed by 6 bases and V by 1 base; bases with no gene match: 13. Germline lookup yields CDR1 SGHDN and CDR2 FVKESK. CDR3 region: CASSQGKGWLAGLNEQFF. As DNA, the CDR3 is TGTGCCAGCAGCCAAGGTAAAGGATGGCTAGCGGGACTCAATGAGCAGTTCTTC.

The V and J genes are TRBV11-2 and TRBJ2-7; D perhaps matches TRBD2 (6 bases). CDR1 SGHAT and CDR2 FQNNGV come from the germline V gene. V was cut by 1 base and J by 3 bases, with 13 bases left in between. CDR3 length equals 15 residues. CDR3 region: CASSLGSGAGYEQYF. As DNA, the CDR3 is TGTGCCAGCAGCTTAGGATCGGGAGCCGGCTACGAGCAGTACTTC.

This clone appeared a single time. V gene TRBV6-5 combines with J gene TRBJ1-6; the D gene is possibly TRBD1 (5 bases). V shed 7 bases and J shed 8 bases, with 18 bases lying between them. CDR3 length: 15 residues. The germline gives CDR1 MNHEY, CDR2 SVGAGI. The CDR3: CASKNRAGRDSPLHF. The CDR3 coding sequence is TGTGCCAGCAAAAACAGAGCAGGGCGGGATTCACCCCTCCACTTT.